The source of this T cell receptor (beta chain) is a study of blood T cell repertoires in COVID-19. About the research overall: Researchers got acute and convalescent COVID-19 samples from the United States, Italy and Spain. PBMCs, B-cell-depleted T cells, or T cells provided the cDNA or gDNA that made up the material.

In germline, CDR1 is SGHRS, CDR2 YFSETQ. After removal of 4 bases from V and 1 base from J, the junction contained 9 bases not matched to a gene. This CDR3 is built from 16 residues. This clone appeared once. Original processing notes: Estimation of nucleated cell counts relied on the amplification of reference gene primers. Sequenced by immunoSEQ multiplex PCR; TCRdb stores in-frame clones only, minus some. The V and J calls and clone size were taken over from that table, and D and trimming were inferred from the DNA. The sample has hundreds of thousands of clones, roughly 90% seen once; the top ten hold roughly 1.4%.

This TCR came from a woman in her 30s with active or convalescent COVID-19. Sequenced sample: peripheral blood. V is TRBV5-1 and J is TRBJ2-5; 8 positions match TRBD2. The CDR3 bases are TGCGCCAGCAGCCTACTAGCGGCAGCAGCCCAAGAGACCCAGTACTTC. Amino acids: CASSLLAAAAQETQYF.